This T cell receptor (beta chain) was captured in a study of T cell changes during pregnancy in multiple sclerosis. CDR3 length equals 17 residues. CDR1 SEHNR and CDR2 FQNEAQ come from the germline V gene (reference sequence). V was pared by 2 bases and J by 4 bases, with 9 bases of the junction left unmatched. Sequenced by immunoSEQ multiplex PCR; TCRdb stores in-frame clones only, minus some. The table lists some 80,000 clones, 89% of them singletons. This clone appeared a single time. This TCR was sampled from a female donor in good health, enrolled as a control in a pregnancy study. The material was peripheral blood, obtained in the first trimester of pregnancy. The rearrangement joins TRBV7-9 to TRBJ2-7; TRBD2 agrees at 12 bases. CDR3 bases: TGTGCCAGCAGCTTACAGCCCGGACTAGCGGGGCGATACGAGCAGTACTTC. It specifies CASSLQPGLAGRYEQYF.